This T cell receptor (beta chain) was recorded in a study of T-cell memory formation after mild COVID-19 (dated by TCRdb to the early 2020s). As for the study more broadly: TCR sequence clusters from the two donors were largely donor specific. In a couple of donors, T-cell clones that expanded and contracted after mild COVID-19 were tracked by sequencing TCRalpha and TCRbeta repertoires over time. The cohort was made up of two young adult volunteers, one female and one male, who were previously healthy. The full study reports these points: Only a couple of mild cases were covered in the study, and larger cohorts including severe cases with pre-infection samples were considered necessary. Contracting CD4+ clones were found mainly in CM and EM memory subsets, while CD8+ clones were enriched in EMRA. Balanced CD4/CD8 phenotypes were observed for clones contracting from day 15 to 85, whereas a bias towards CD4+ was observed for a second wave of clones expanding from day 15 to 37. The second-wave clones that peaked on day 37 were not confirmed to be SARS-CoV-2 specific. The detection of some responding clones in pre-infection memory suggests that pre-existing cross-reactive memory T cells joined the SARS-CoV-2 response.

V drops 7 bases and J drops 1 base, leaving 19 bases in between. CDR1 and CDR2, looked up from the germline V gene, are KGHDR and SFDVKD. Its CDR3 holds 17 amino acids, cysteine through phenylalanine. CDR3 DNA only is kept here, 51 bases in frame from base 1. Ficoll-Paque density gradient centrifugation was used to isolate PBMCs. Sequencing used an Illumina NovaSeq 6000. Using 5'RACE with constant-segment primers, TCRalpha and TCRbeta cDNA libraries were constructed, with sample barcodes and unique molecular identifiers added in the process. Trizol reagent was used to extract RNA from every sample. Amplification of the libraries took two PCR steps, and the second step added a second sample barcode plus Illumina TruSeq adapters. Libraries were sequenced on an Illumina NovaSeq with 2 x 150 bp paired-end reads. The study's processing was this. The reads were demultiplexed and collapsed into UMI-guided consensus sequences using migec v1.2.7. With mixcr v2.1.11, UMI consensuses were aligned to TRA and TRB V and J templates and assembled into clonotypes. A clonotype was counted as expanded or contracted only if both edgeR and NoisET called the change significant, with noise models trained on biological replicates. For edgeR calls, the thresholds were a false discovery rate-adjusted p below 0.01 and a log2 fold-change of 1. As an exploratory analysis of dynamics, max-normalized trajectories of the 1000 most abundant clonotypes were examined by PCA with hierarchical clustering. Each responding clone was given a CD4 or CD8 phenotype based on the CD4+ and CD8+ repertoires, which had been sequenced separately. TCRdb itself trimmed the public reads at Q25 with fastp, ran MiXCR and retained productive beta chains. Rows with one shared CDR3 protein collapse into an entry with the most common genes and DNA. The V and J calls shown here were made by TCRdb, not taken from the authors' results. In this sample the table shows hundreds of thousands of distinct CDR3 sequences, around 16% of which occur a single time. The ten largest clones add up to roughly 8% of the sample.

Comments on this clonotype: Its antigen remains unidentified. No much larger clone is present one base from it, and per-base qualities are unavailable.

Recombination joined TRBV24-1 with TRBJ2-1, with the D assignment possibly TRBD1 or TRBD2, given 6 matching bases for each. This TCR came from an adult woman who had mild COVID-19 (a few samples of this study predate the infection). The sample titles of this study are shuffled in the database, so cell type and time point are left out; the donor was told from shared clones. Specimen: PBMCs or a T cell subset sorted from them (not recorded which). The sequenced DNA: TGTGCCACCAGCGATCGGGGGCGGGCGTTTTCCTACAATGAGCAGTTCTTC. Its translation reads: CATSDRGRAFSYNEQFF.